This TCR beta chain was sequenced in a study of T cells in Graves' hyperthyroidism and ophthalmopathy. Study results and limitations: A median 6.5 months before onset, the model predicted ophthalmopathy.

The investigators amplified TCR beta CDR3 regions from RNA transcripts. The HTBI primer set drove a first-round RT-PCR of the TCR CDR3. Using its own MiXCR run on the multiplex PCR reads, TCRdb lists one record per CDR3 protein. The sample shows about 290,000 distinct CDR3 sequences, roughly 13% of them seen only once. The table lists this clonotype with a few counts. Its cognate antigen is unknown. Germline-derived CDR1 and CDR2 are SQVTM and ANQGSEA. The ends lost 0 bases at V and 6 bases at J; junction bases unmatched: 4. The CDR3 is 15 amino acids. This sequence was found in a woman in her 30s with Graves' hyperthyroidism that later progressed to Graves' ophthalmopathy. The chain carries TRBV29-1 and TRBJ2-1; 11 bases are shared with TRBD2. The material sequenced was blood. As DNA, the CDR3 is TGCAGCGTTGAAGAGGCACTAGCGGGGGTCAATGAGCAGTTCTTC. This gives the protein CSVEEALAGVNEQFF.